One and the same sample provided the 4 T cell receptor beta chains below, sequenced in a study of metastatic and nonmetastatic thyroid tumors. Using MiXCR, TCRdb reanalyzed the PCR reads. In the table there are tens of thousands of clones, approximately 11% of which are singletons. Before thyroid surgery, none of the patients had received any treatment. The sequenced material came from blood. The source is a female donor with papillary thyroid cancer or a benign thyroid nodule (not recorded which). Some clones in this sample may be carry-over from other donors' samples.

This sequence joins TRBV6-2 or TRBV6-3 and TRBJ1-2; tentatively, D is TRBD1 (5 bases). There are 14 residues in the CDR3. V was clipped by 4 bases and J by 4 bases, with 13 bases between them. Germline CDR1 and CDR2: MNHEY and SVGEGT. The CDR3 coding sequence is TGTGCCAGCAGTTTTGCGGGGGGAGGCTATGGCTACACCTTC. Translation: CASSFAGGGYGYTF.

In this sample, this clone turned up many times. This chain connects TRBV12-5 to TRBJ2-3; 9 bases fit TRBD1. V was pared by 6 bases and J by 3 bases, with 7 bases of the junction left unmatched. Germline CDR1 LGHNT, CDR2 FRNRAP. The CDR3 extends over 15 amino acids. The CDR3 DNA reads TGTGCTAGTGGCCCGACAGGGGGAGGTACAGATACGCAGTATTTT. It translates to CASGPTGGGTDTQYF. Full variable domain (missing parts from reference TRBV12-5 and TRBJ2-3): DARVTQTPRHKVTEMGQEVTMRCQPILGHNTVFWYRQTMMQGLELLAYFRNRAPLDDSGMPKDRFSAEMPDATLATLKIQPSEPRDSAVYFCASGPTGGGTDTQYFGPGTRLTVL.

This clone was seen ten or more times. The gene calls are TRBV5-1 and TRBJ1-2; TRBD1 agrees at 9 bases. V dropped 0 bases and J dropped 4; count of bases not matched to a gene: 1. This CDR3 has 14 residues. Germline V gives CDR1 SGHRS, CDR2 YFSETQ. CDR3 amino acids: CASSLGDRVYGYTF. DNA of the CDR3: TGCGCCAGCAGCTTGGGGGACAGGGTCTATGGCTACACCTTC.

This clone was counted many times. J is TRBJ2-3 and V is TRBV2; maybe TRBD2 (5 bases). The ends were cut back, 4 bases at V and 3 bases at J, with 8 bases in the middle. CDR1 SNHLY and CDR2 FYNNEI come from the germline V gene. This CDR3 is 13 amino acids long. The CDR3 DNA reads TGTGCCAGCAGTGGGAGGTGGACAGATACGCAGTATTTT. Encoded protein: CASSGRWTDTQYF. Filled out from reference TRBV2 and TRBJ2-3, the complete variable domain reads EPEVTQTPSHQVTQMGQEVILRCVPISNHLYFYWYRQILGQKVEFLVSFYNNEISEKSEIFDDQFSVERPDGSNFTLKIRSTKLEDSAMYFCASSGRWTDTQYFGPGTRLTVL.